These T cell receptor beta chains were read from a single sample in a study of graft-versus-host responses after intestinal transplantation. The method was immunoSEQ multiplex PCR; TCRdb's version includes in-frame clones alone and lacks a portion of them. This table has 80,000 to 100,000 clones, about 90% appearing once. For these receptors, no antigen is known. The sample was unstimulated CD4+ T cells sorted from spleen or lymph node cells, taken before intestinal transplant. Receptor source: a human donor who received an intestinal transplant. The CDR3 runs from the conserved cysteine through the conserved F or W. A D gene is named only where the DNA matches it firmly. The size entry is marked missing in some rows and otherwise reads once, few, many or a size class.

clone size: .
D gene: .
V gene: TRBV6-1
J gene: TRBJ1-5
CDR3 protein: CASSILSNQPQHF
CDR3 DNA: TGTGCCAGCAGCATACTGAGCAATCAGCCCCAGCATTTT

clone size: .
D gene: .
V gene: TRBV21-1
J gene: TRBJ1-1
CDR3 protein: CASSKAKADKGAMNTEAFF
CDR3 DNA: TGTGCCAGCAGCAAAGCAAAAGCGGACAAGGGGGCCATGAACACTGAAGCTTTCTTT

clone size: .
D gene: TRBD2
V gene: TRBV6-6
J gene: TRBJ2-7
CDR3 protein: CASSYSRGGNEQYF
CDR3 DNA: TGTGCCAGCAGTTACTCACGGGGGGGGAACGAGCAGTACTTC

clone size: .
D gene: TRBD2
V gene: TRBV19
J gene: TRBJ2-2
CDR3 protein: CASKGGLAGATGELFF
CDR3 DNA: TGTGCCAGTAAGGGGGGACTAGCGGGAGCAACCGGGGAGCTGTTTTTT

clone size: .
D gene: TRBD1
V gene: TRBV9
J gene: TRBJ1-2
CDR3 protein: CASSGPGGRGGYTF
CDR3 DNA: TGTGCCAGCAGCGGGCCAGGGGGACGTGGGGGCTACACCTTC

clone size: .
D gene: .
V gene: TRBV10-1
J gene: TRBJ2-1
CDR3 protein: CASSKPGQQNAYNEQFF
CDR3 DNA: TGCGCCAGCAGTAAGCCTGGACAGCAAAACGCCTACAATGAGCAGTTCTTC

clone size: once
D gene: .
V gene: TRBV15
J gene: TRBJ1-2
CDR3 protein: CATSRGGSHYGYTF
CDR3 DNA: TGTGCCACCAGCAGAGGAGGTAGTCACTATGGCTACACCTTC

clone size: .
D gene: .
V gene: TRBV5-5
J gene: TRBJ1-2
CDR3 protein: CASSLGQGNYGYTF
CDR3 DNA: TGTGCCAGCAGCTTGGGGCAGGGGAACTATGGCTACACCTTC

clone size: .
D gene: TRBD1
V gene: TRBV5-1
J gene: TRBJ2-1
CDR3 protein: CASSRGTGDNEQFF
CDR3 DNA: TGCGCCAGCAGCAGGGGGACAGGGGACAATGAGCAGTTCTTC

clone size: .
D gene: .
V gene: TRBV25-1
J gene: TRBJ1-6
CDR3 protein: CASSEYLPGQYNSPLHF
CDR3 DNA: TGTGCCAGCAGTGAATACCTACCGGGACAATATAATTCACCCCTCCACTTT

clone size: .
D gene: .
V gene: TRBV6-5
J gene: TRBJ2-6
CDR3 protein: CASSFRQARANVLTF
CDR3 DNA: TGTGCCAGCAGTTTCCGTCAAGCAAGGGCCAACGTCCTGACTTTC

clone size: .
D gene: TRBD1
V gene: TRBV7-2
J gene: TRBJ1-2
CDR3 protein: CASRRTGGNGYTF
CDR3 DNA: TGTGCCAGCAGGCGGACAGGAGGAAATGGCTACACCTTC

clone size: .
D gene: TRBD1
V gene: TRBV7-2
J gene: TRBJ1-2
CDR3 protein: CASSRGGAGYGYTF
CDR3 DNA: TGTGCCAGCAGCCGAGGGGGCGCAGGATATGGCTACACCTTC

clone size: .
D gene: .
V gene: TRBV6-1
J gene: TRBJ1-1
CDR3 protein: CASINRGNTEAFF
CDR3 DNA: TGTGCCAGCATTAACCGGGGGAACACTGAAGCTTTCTTT

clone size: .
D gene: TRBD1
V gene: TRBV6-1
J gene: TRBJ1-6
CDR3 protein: CASGVGGRGSPLHF
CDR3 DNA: TGTGCCAGCGGGGTAGGGGGCCGCGGTTCACCCCTCCACTTT

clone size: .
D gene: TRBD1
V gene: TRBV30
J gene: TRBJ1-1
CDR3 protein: CAWGQGLGTEAFF
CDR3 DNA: TGTGCCTGGGGACAGGGACTTGGTACTGAAGCTTTCTTT

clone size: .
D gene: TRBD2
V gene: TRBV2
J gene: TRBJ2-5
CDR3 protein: CASSEGLAGGGQETQYF
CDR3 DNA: TGTGCCAGCAGTGAGGGGCTAGCGGGGGGTGGGCAAGAGACCCAGTACTTC

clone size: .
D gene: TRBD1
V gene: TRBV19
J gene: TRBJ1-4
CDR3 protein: CASSPGQDFVAVEKLFF
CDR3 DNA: TGTGCCAGTAGCCCGGGACAGGATTTTGTGGCCGTAGAAAAACTGTTTTTT

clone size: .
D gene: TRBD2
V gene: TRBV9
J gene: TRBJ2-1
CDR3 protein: CASSATSGGRGEQFF
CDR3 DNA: TGTGCCAGCAGCGCGACTAGCGGGGGGAGGGGTGAGCAGTTCTTC

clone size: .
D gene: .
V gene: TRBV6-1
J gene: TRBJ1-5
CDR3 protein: CASNFQNQPQHF
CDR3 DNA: TGTGCCAGCAATTTTCAAAATCAGCCCCAGCATTTT

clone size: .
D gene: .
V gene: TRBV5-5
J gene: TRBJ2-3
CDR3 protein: CASSLSTSTDTQYF
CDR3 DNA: TGTGCCAGCAGCCTTTCGACTAGCACAGATACGCAGTATTTT

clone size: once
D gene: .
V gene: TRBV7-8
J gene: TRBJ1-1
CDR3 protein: CASSLALGTGPEAFF
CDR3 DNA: TGTGCCAGCAGCTTAGCCCTAGGCACAGGGCCTGAAGCTTTCTTT

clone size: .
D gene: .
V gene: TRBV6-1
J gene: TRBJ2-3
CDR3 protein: CASRPDRASTDTQYF
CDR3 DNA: TGTGCCAGCAGACCAGACAGAGCTAGCACAGATACGCAGTATTTT